This entry concerns a single T cell receptor beta chain. Followed longitudinally, the Seattle patients had been enrolled during active infection. The data belong to a study of blood T cell repertoires in COVID-19. Study-level information: Acute and convalescent COVID-19 specimens originated in the United States, Italy and Spain.

This CDR3 contains 14 residues. With 0 bases removed from V and 7 bases from J, the gap between germline ends came to 12 bases. Germline loops: CDR1 SGHRS, CDR2 YFSETQ. Method: immunoSEQ multiplex PCR; TCRdb's copy keeps in-frame clones and lacks some. In the table there are about 530,000 clones, about 89% of which are singletons. Sequenced: peripheral blood. The chain is built from TRBV5-1 and TRBJ2-3, with a weak D call TRBD2 (6 bases). This TCR was sampled from a woman in her fifties or sixties with COVID-19, enrolled during active disease. Written as DNA, the CDR3 is TGCGCCAGCAGCTTGGCTCTAGCGATGAATACGCAGTATTTT. It codes for CASSLALAMNTQYF. The full variable domain, in which reference TRBV5-1 and TRBJ2-3 provide the parts outside the CDR3, is KAGVTQTPRYLIKTRGQQVTLSCSPISGHRSVSWYQQTPGQGLQFLFEYFSETQRNKGNFPGRFSGRQFSNSRSEMNVSTLELGDSALYLCASSLALAMNTQYFGPGTRLTVL.